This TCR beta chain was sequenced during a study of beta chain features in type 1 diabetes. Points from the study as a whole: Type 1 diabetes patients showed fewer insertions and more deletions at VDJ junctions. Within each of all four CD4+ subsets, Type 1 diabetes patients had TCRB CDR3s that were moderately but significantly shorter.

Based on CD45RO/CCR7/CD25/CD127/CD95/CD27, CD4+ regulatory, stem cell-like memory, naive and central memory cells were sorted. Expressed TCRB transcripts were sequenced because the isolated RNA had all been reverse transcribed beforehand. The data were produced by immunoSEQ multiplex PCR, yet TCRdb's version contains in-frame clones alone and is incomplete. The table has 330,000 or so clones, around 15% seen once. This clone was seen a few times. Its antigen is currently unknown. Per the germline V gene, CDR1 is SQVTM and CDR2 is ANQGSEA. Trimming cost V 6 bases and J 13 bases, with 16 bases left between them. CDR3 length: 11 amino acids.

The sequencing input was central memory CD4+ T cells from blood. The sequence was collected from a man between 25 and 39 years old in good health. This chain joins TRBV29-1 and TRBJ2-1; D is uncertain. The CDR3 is CSVVDQGPQFF. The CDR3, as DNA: TGCAGCGTCGTGGACCAAGGACCTCAGTTCTTC.